The 3 T cell receptor beta chains below all came from one sample that was sequenced in a study of T cell responses to AZD1222 COVID-19 vaccine. Clones were read by immunoSEQ multiplex PCR, and TCRdb kept only the in-frame ones, dropping some. The sample records around 120,000 clones, 70% to 85% being singletons. The material was peripheral blood, obtained on day 0 of AZD1222 vaccination. The origin of the receptors is an adult in good health.

The genes are TRBV5-1 and TRBJ1-2; 9 nucleotides line up with TRBD1. This CDR3 contains 15 residues. Germline-derived CDR1 and CDR2 are SGHRS and YFSETQ. Unmatched junction bases numbered 12, after V lost 4 bases and J lost 8 bases. The CDR3 loop is CASSPEGGQGGGYTF. CDR3 DNA sequence: TGCGCCAGCAGCCCGGAGGGGGGACAGGGAGGCGGCTACACCTTC.

V is TRBV24-1 and J is TRBJ1-2; TRBD1 matches 8 bases. The CDR3 extends over 14 amino acids. CDR1 and CDR2 from the germline V gene are KGHDR and SFDVKD. V shed 2 bases and J 4 bases; nucleotides not matched to a gene: 2. Written as DNA, the CDR3 is TGTGCCACCAGTGATTCGACAGGGGCCTATGGCTACACCTTC. Protein product: CATSDSTGAYGYTF.

The V and J genes are TRBV6-4 and TRBJ2-1; D is unresolved. V lost 3 bases to trimming and J lost 11 bases, with 14 bases between them. In germline, CDR1 is MRHNA, CDR2 SNTAGT. The CDR3 extends over 13 amino acids. The CDR3 DNA sequence: TGTGCCAGCAGTGAAGTCCTAGGCAAAAAGCAGTTCTTC. Its protein is CASSEVLGKKQFF.